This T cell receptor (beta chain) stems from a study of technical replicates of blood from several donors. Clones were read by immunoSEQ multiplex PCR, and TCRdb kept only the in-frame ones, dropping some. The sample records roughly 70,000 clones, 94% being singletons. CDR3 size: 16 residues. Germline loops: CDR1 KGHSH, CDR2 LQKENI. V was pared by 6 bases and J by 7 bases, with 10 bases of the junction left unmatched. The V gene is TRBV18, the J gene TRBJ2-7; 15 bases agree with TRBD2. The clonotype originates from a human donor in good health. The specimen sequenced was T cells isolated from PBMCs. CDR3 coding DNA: TGTGCCAGCTCCGAGGGACTAGCGGGAGGCCTCGGGGAGCAGTACTTC. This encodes CASSEGLAGGLGEQYF.